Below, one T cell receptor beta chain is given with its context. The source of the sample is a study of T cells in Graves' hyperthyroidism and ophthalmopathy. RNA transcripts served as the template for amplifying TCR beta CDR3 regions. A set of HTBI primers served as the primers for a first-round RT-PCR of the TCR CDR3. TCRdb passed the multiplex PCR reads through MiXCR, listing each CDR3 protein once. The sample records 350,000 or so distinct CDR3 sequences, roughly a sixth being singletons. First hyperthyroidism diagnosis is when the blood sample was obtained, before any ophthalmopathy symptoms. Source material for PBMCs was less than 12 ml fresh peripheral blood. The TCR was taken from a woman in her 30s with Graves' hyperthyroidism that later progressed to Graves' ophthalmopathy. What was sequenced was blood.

The CDR3 loop is CASSGRGPPNEKLFF. CDR3 DNA sequence: TGCGCCAGCAGTGGCAGGGGGCCCCCTAATGAAAAACTGTTTTTT. The chain links TRBV4-1 to TRBJ1-4; 8 nucleotides agree with TRBD1. CDR3 length equals 15 residues. The V and J ends lost 6 bases and 3 bases, in that order; junction bases with no gene match: 6. From germline, CDR1 is MGHRA and CDR2 YSYEKL.